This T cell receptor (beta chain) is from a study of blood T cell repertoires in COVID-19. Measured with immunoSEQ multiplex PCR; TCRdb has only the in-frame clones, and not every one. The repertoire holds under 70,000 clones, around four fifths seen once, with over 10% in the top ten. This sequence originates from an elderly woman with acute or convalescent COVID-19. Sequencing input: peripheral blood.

Here the CDR3 reads CASSPRSGQGSRAFF. CDR3 DNA sequence: TGTGCCAGCAGCCCGAGATCAGGACAGGGGTCACGAGCTTTCTTT. The chain carries TRBV5-4 and TRBJ1-1, with 9 bases that match TRBD1. From germline, CDR1 is SGHNT and CDR2 YYREEE (reference sequence). The CDR3 loop spans 15 amino acids. V was clipped by 4 bases and J by 10 bases; unmatched bases: 14.